This T cell receptor beta chain was captured in a study of response to subunit inactivated influenza vaccine. Germline CDR1 MNHNS, CDR2 SASEGT. This CDR3 has 13 residues. Trimming left V 7 bases short and J 1 base short, with 8 bases between. TCRdb independently ran MiXCR on the RT-PCR reads; one entry per CDR3 protein. This sample has about 540,000 distinct CDR3 sequences, with 20% to 25% found just once. The same sample was also used in a study of T cells expressing NK-cell markers. That publication notes: Template switching by 5'RACE with UMIs generated the TCR beta cDNA.

The chain carries TRBV6-1 and TRBJ2-4; D ambiguous. The material was CD4+ T cells sorted from PBMCs, obtained roughly 12 days after vaccination. This clonotype was sampled from a man over 45 who received an inactivated influenza vaccine. This CDR3 reads CASTRPAKNIQYF. CDR3 nucleotide sequence: TGTGCCAGCACACGACCTGCCAAAAACATTCAGTACTTC.